Following are 22 T cell receptor beta chains from one sample sequenced in a study of human T cells and chemical hapten exposure. TCRdb reprocessed the RACE reads with MiXCR, giving one entry per CDR3 protein. The table lists 340,000 or so distinct CDR3 sequences, under 8% of them singletons. Time point given: patch test 1, 2 weeks after DPC sensitization. Documented treatment: therapeutic diphenylcyclopropenone sensitization with weekly scalp DPC. Sequencing was performed on whole blood, taken in connection with sensitization to the hapten diphenylcyclopropenone (DPC). Source of these receptors: a woman in her late teens or twenties with alopecia areata. Some clones in this sample may be carry-over from other donors' samples.

This clonotype was seen a few times. The V call is TRBV6-1, the J call TRBJ1-5, with 7 bases matching TRBD1. CDR3 size: 15 residues. V was pared by 3 bases and J by 6 bases, with 8 bases of the junction left unmatched. From germline, CDR1 is MNHNS and CDR2 SASEGT. The CDR3 coding sequence is TGTGCCAGCAGTGACAGGGGCAGGGGGGTTCAGCCCCAGCATTTT. As protein: CASSDRGRGVQPQHF.

This clonotype was observed at least ten times. J is TRBJ2-3 and V is TRBV6-6; the D gene is possibly TRBD1 (5 bases). The CDR3 consists of 14 residues. Germline V lookup: CDR1 MNHNY, CDR2 SVGAGI (reference sequence). Trimming removed 2 bases from V and 2 bases from J, with 8 bases in between. The CDR3 nucleotides are TGTGCCAGCAGTTACGGGGCGTCCACAGATACGCAGTATTTT. It specifies CASSYGASTDTQYF.

This clonotype was seen only a few times. In DNA form, the CDR3 reads TGTGCCAGCAGTACGTGGGCGGGACAGGGCCTGTCCAATGAGCAGTTCTTC. It codes for CASSTWAGQGLSNEQFF. This rearrangement joins TRBV6-5 to TRBJ2-1; TRBD1 agrees at 9 bases. The CDR3 length is 17 residues. Germline trimming cut 5 bases from V and 6 bases from J; bases unmatched to any gene: 14. Germline CDR1 MNHEY, CDR2 SVGAGI.

At least ten counts were recorded for this clonotype. The V and J genes are TRBV5-1 and TRBJ2-7; 12 bases are a match to TRBD2. V lost 3 bases, J lost 5 bases, and 12 bases stayed unmatched. CDR1 is SGHRS, CDR2 YFSETQ, per germline. CDR3 size: 17 residues. The CDR3 DNA is TGCGCCAGCAGCTCCGCTGTATGGACTAGCGGGATCCACGAGCAGTACTTC. Translation gives CASSSAVWTSGIHEQYF.

The chain uses TRBV7-9 and TRBJ2-7; 7 bases agree with TRBD1. Trimming took 5 bases from V and 0 from J; bases not matched to a gene: 7. This CDR3 spans 15 amino acids. The germline CDR1 and CDR2 sequences are SEHNR and FQNEAQ (reference sequence). CDR3 in amino acids: CASSERQGLSYEQYF. CDR3 bases: TGTGCCAGCAGCGAACGACAGGGTCTCTCCTACGAGCAGTACTTC. Full variable domain (rest looked up from reference TRBV7-9 and TRBJ2-7): DTGVSQNPRHKITKRGQNVTFRCDPISEHNRLYWYRQTLGQGPEFLTYFQNEAQLEKSRLLSDRFSAERPKGSFSTLEIQRTEQGDSAMYLCASSERQGLSYEQYFGPGTRLTVT.

In this sample, this clonotype turned up a few times. The rearrangement uses TRBV19 and TRBJ2-1, with D possibly being TRBD1 (5 bases). The CDR3 consists of 13 residues. V was cut by 4 bases and J by 11 bases, with 15 bases left in between. The germline V gene has CDR1 LNHDA and CDR2 SQIVND (reference sequence). DNA for the CDR3: TGTGCCAGTAGTAAAGGGGTCAAACCCCAGCAGTTCTTC. It translates to CASSKGVKPQQFF.

This chain uses TRBV2 with TRBJ1-1; 10 bases line up with TRBD1. The CDR3 has 12 amino acids. V was clipped by 4 bases and J by 9 bases; unmatched bases: 2. Germline CDR1 SNHLY, CDR2 FYNNEI. This chain's CDR3 is CASSGDRGKAFF. The CDR3 DNA reads TGTGCCAGCAGTGGGGACAGGGGAAAAGCTTTCTTT.

In this sample, this clonotype turned up many times. J is TRBJ2-3 and V is TRBV11-2, with TRBD1 as a possible D gene (5 bases). The CDR3 is made up of 15 amino acids. V was trimmed by 0 bases and J by 8 bases, leaving 15 bases between them. CDR1 and CDR2 (germline): SGHAT, FQNNGV. In DNA, the CDR3 is TGTGCCAGCAGCTTAGAAGGCAGGGTGCAGGGTACGCAGTATTTT. Translation gives CASSLEGRVQGTQYF.

This clonotype was seen at least ten times. CDR3 amino acids: CASSYERGVDEQFF. The CDR3 bases are TGTGCCAGCAGCTACGAGCGGGGGGTGGATGAGCAGTTCTTC. This chain joins TRBV7-3 and TRBJ2-1; 9 bases fit TRBD2. The V and J ends lost 4 bases and 8 bases, in that order; junction bases with no gene match: 6. This CDR3 is 14 amino acids long. Per the germline V gene, CDR1 is SGHTA and CDR2 is FQGTGA.

The chain has TRBV7-2 and TRBJ2-1; TRBD2 matches at 8 bases. V trimming: 1 base; J trimming: 8 bases; junction bases outside the gene matches: 7. This CDR3 comprises 15 residues. Germline CDR1 is SGHTA and CDR2 is FQGNSA. CDR3 residues: CASSLVAGSVDEQFF. The CDR3 DNA reads TGTGCCAGCAGCTTAGTAGCGGGGTCGGTCGATGAGCAGTTCTTC.

Only a few counts were recorded for this clonotype. The chain uses TRBV6-8 and TRBJ1-5, with a weak D call TRBD1 (5 bases). Trimming removed 3 bases at V and 0 bases at J, with 12 bases between. The CDR3 spans 16 residues. Germline V lookup: CDR1 MNHGY, CDR2 SAAAGT. The CDR3 is CASSYYRTLSNQPQHF. The CDR3 nucleotides are TGTGCCAGCAGTTATTATCGGACACTTAGCAATCAGCCCCAGCATTTT.

This clonotype was recorded many times. This chain connects TRBV14 to TRBJ2-5, with D perhaps matching TRBD1 (6 bases). Germline CDR1 is SGHDN and CDR2 is FVKESK. CDR3 length: 13 amino acids. The V end was cut by 6 bases, the J end by 5 bases, with 13 bases between. This CDR3 reads CASSPTGLETQYF. As DNA, the CDR3 is TGTGCCAGCAGTCCCACAGGGCTGGAGACCCAGTACTTC.

This clonotype came up a few times. The gene calls are TRBV9 and TRBJ2-1; TRBD2 matches at 10 bases. The CDR3 runs to 16 residues. V dropped 1 base and J dropped 0; count of bases not matched to a gene: 1. Germline CDR1 SGDLS, CDR2 YYNGEE. CDR3 amino acids: CASSVLAGVSYNEQFF. The CDR3 DNA sequence: TGTGCCAGCAGCGTACTAGCGGGGGTCTCCTACAATGAGCAGTTCTTC. Full variable domain (rest looked up from reference TRBV9 and TRBJ2-1): DSGVTQTPKHLITATGQRVTLRCSPRSGDLSVYWYQQSLDQGLQFLIQYYNGEERAKGNILERFSAQQFPDLHSELNLSSLELGDSALYFCASSVLAGVSYNEQFFGPGTRLTVL.

This clonotype has more than one count but fewer than ten. V and J are TRBV12-3 or TRBV12-4 and TRBJ1-6; 7 nucleotides align to TRBD1. This CDR3 spans 15 amino acids. The V and J ends lost 7 bases and 5 bases, in that order; junction bases with no gene match: 8. The CDR3 is CASTDDRVDNSPLHF. The CDR3 DNA sequence: TGTGCCAGCACCGATGACAGGGTTGATAATTCACCCCTCCACTTT.

This clonotype was detected ten times or more. The junction shows a germline mismatch at one end, possibly a read error. The rearrangement joins TRBV7-7 to TRBJ2-3, with D unresolved. The CDR3 runs 13 residues. Per the germline V gene, CDR1 is SSHAT and CDR2 is FNYEAQ (reference sequence). The CDR3 bases are TGTGCTAGCAGCGACACCAACACAGATACGCAGTATTTT. This encodes CASSDTNTDTQYF.

The V gene is TRBV29-1, the J gene TRBJ2-3; D is possibly TRBD2 (5 bases). The germline CDR1 and CDR2 sequences are SQVTM and ANQGSEA. The CDR3 sequence is 11 residues long. V lost 5 bases and J 8 bases, leaving 11 bases between the germline ends. Here the CDR3 reads CSVQLEGTQYF. The CDR3 coding sequence is TGCAGCGTTCAACTTGAGGGTACGCAGTATTTT.

This rearrangement joins TRBV7-2 to TRBJ1-1; no clear D. The germline CDR1 and CDR2 sequences are SGHTA and FQGNSA. The V end lost 1 base, the J end lost 0 bases, and 9 bases lay between the germline ends. The CDR3 is 15 amino acids. In DNA, the CDR3 is TGTGCCAGCAGCTTAGGAAAAGTTATGAACACTGAAGCTTTCTTT. Translating gives CASSLGKVMNTEAFF.

This clonotype has more than one count but fewer than ten. The chain recombines TRBV7-3 with TRBJ2-7; D is perhaps TRBD2 (5 bases). In germline, CDR1 is SGHTA, CDR2 FQGTGA. The V end was cut by 5 bases, the J end by 2 bases, with 16 bases between. The CDR3 contains 15 residues. The CDR3 sequence is CASSDLLLGAYEQYF. The CDR3 nucleotides are TGTGCCAGCAGCGATCTCCTACTAGGTGCCTACGAGCAGTACTTC.

The chain links TRBV4-3 to TRBJ2-1; D remains ambiguous. Germline values: CDR1 LGHNA, CDR2 YSLEER. The CDR3 is made up of 13 amino acids. The germline V and J ends were trimmed by 4 bases and 6 bases, with 10 bases remaining between them. The CDR3 nucleotides read TGCGCCAGCAGCCCAGGTTGGGGCAATGAGCAGTTCTTC. Translated: CASSPGWGNEQFF.

This clonotype came up many times. The chain employs TRBV2 and TRBJ2-3; weak D call: TRBD2 (6 bases). Per the germline V gene, CDR1 is SNHLY and CDR2 is FYNNEI. V lost 9 bases and J lost 2, with 12 bases in between. This CDR3 has 13 residues. The CDR3 DNA reads TGTGCCAGTTCTAGCGAGGACACAGATACGCAGTATTTT. This sequence encodes CASSSEDTDTQYF.

The genes are TRBV28 and TRBJ2-3, with no clear D. Trimming took 5 bases from V and 2 from J, leaving 8 bases between them. CDR1 and CDR2 from the germline V gene are MDHEN and SYDVKM. This CDR3 has 13 amino acids. The CDR3 bases are TGTGCCAGCAGTAAGGCTAACACAGATACGCAGTATTTT. Protein product: CASSKANTDTQYF.

There are many counts of this clonotype. This chain joins TRBV5-6 and TRBJ2-7; TRBD2 might be the D (5 bases). Germline V gene sequence: CDR1 SGHDT, CDR2 YYEEEE. With 0 bases removed from V and 4 bases from J, the gap between germline ends came to 11 bases. CDR3 size: 14 residues. DNA of the CDR3: TGTGCCAGCAGCTTGGGGCCGACGGGGTACGAGCAGTACTTC. Translating it yields CASSLGPTGYEQYF.